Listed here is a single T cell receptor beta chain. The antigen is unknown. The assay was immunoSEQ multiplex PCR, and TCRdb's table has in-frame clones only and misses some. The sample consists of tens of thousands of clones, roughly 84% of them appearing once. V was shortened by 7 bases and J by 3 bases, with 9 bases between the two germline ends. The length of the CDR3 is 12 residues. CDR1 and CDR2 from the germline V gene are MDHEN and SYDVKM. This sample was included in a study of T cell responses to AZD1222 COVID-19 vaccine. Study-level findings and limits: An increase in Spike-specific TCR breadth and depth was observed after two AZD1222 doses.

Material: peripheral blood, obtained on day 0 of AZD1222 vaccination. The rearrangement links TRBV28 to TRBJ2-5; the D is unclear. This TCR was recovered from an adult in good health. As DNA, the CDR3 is TGTGCCAGCAAGGGTACGGAAGAGACCCAGTACTTC. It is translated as CASKGTEETQYF. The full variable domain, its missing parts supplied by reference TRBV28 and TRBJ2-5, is DVKVTQSSRYLVKRTGEKVFLECVQDMDHENMFWYRQDPGLGLRLIYFSYDVKMKEKGDIPEGYSVSREKKERFSLILESASTNQTSMYLCASKGTEETQYFGPGTRLLVL.